This is a list of T cell receptor beta chains from one sample in a study of blood T cells in healthy people across ages. TCRdb independently ran MiXCR on the 5' RACE reads; one entry per CDR3 protein. The sample lists roughly 680,000 distinct CDR3 sequences; 21% were seen once. Sequencing input: blood. The source is a man aged 70 or older in good health. CDR3s include the opening cysteine and the closing phenylalanine or tryptophan. A D gene is named only where the DNA matches it firmly. Only part of the rows carry a size: once, few, many, or a class if the clone is expanded.

- - TRBJ2-2 TRBV20-1 CSASTSSGELFF TGCAGTGCTAGTACTAGCTCCGGGGAGCTGTTTTTT
- few TRBJ2-5 TRBV12-3/TRBV12-4 CASSLGAGTKYF TGTGCCAGCAGTTTAGGGGCGGGAACTAAGTACTTC
- - TRBJ2-2 TRBV29-1 CTGRIRAGELFF TGCACCGGCCGGATCCGGGCCGGGGAGCTGTTTTTT
- - TRBJ2-7 TRBV18 CASSSATGYEQYF TGTGCCAGCTCATCTGCCACAGGCTACGAGCAGTACTTC
- few TRBJ1-6 TRBV6-2/TRBV6-3 CASSYGGDNSPLHF TGTGCCAGCAGTTACGGAGGAGACAATTCACCCCTCCACTTT
TRBD2 few TRBJ2-7 TRBV28 CASSTTGTSGTLEQYF TGTGCCAGCAGCACCACCGGGACTAGCGGGACTCTGGAGCAGTACTTC
TRBD1 - TRBJ2-7 TRBV29-1 CSVGRTGAYEQYF TGCAGCGTGGGCAGGACAGGAGCCTACGAGCAGTACTTC
- - TRBJ2-7 TRBV9 CASSARQDLTHEQYF TGTGCCAGCAGCGCCCGACAGGACTTGACCCACGAGCAGTACTTC
- - TRBJ2-6 TRBV6-5 CASSYWDSGANVLTF TGTGCCAGCAGTTATTGGGACTCTGGGGCCAACGTCCTGACTTTC
- - TRBJ2-1 TRBV2 CASAGTHLVQSGFVAF TGTGCCAGCGCCGGGACTCACCTAGTCCAATCGGGGTTCGTAGCGTTC
- - TRBJ2-1 TRBV11-2 CASSLGVGTQFF TGTGCCAGCAGCTTAGGGGTCGGTACGCAGTTCTTC
TRBD1 - TRBJ1-4 TRBV3-1 CASSHTGQGRFGEKLFF TGTGCCAGCAGCCATACGGGACAGGGAAGGTTTGGCGAAAAACTGTTTTTT
- few TRBJ2-5 TRBV3-1 CASSQEGVQETQYF TGTGCCAGCAGCCAAGAAGGAGTACAAGAGACCCAGTACTTC
TRBD2 - TRBJ2-1 TRBV6-2/TRBV6-3 CASSHGLAGAGSSYNEQFF TGTGCCAGCAGCCATGGACTAGCGGGAGCGGGGAGCTCCTACAATGAGCAGTTCTTC
- - TRBJ2-5 TRBV29-1 CSVGDARGETQYF TGCAGCGTTGGAGACGCCAGGGGAGAGACCCAGTACTTC
TRBD1 many TRBJ2-7 TRBV9 CASSGDRGGYEQYF TGTGCCAGCAGCGGGGACAGGGGTGGCTACGAGCAGTACTTC
TRBD1 few TRBJ2-6 TRBV20-1 CSALKVGQGAFGANVLTF TGCAGTGCTTTAAAAGTAGGACAGGGGGCGTTTGGGGCCAACGTCCTGACTTTC
TRBD2 - TRBJ2-1 TRBV2 CASSGGRAYNEQFF TGTGCCAGCAGTGGAGGGAGGGCCTACAATGAGCAGTTCTTC
- few TRBJ1-1 TRBV25-1 CASSELGWGQGTEAFF TGTGCCAGCAGTGAACTGGGGTGGGGGCAAGGCACTGAAGCTTTCTTT
- - TRBJ1-2 TRBV6-5 CASSYSGLEDGYTF TGTGCCAGCAGTTACTCAGGGTTAGAAGATGGCTACACCTTC
- - TRBJ2-3 TRBV10-3 CAISVPDIGTDTQYF TGTGCCATCAGTGTGCCGGACATCGGCACAGATACGCAGTATTTT
- - TRBJ2-7 TRBV21-1 CASSSFPGQQSKTTYEQYF TGTGCCAGCAGCAGCTTTCCGGGACAGCAATCTAAAACAACCTACGAGCAGTACTTC
- once TRBJ2-3 TRBV20-1 CSAWTDTQYF TGCAGTGCGTGGACAGATACGCAGTATTTT
TRBD2 - TRBJ2-3 TRBV7-6 CASSSPSGRALDTQYF TGTGCCAGCAGCTCTCCTAGCGGGAGGGCCCTCGATACGCAGTATTTT
- few TRBJ2-3 TRBV7-2 CASSPQPGPRGGAQYF TGTGCCAGCAGCCCCCAACCGGGACCTAGAGGGGGGGCGCAGTATTTT
TRBD2 - TRBJ2-1 TRBV4-2 CASSQGDTGGGYNEQFF TGTGCCAGCAGCCAAGGTGACACGGGAGGGGGATACAATGAGCAGTTCTTC
TRBD1 few TRBJ2-4 TRBV7-2 CASSKTGSKNIQYF TGTGCCAGCAGCAAGACAGGGTCCAAAAACATTCAGTACTTC
- - TRBJ2-4 TRBV4-2 CASSQDLGYRFIQYF TGTGCCAGCAGCCAAGATTTGGGTTACCGTTTCATTCAGTACTTC
TRBD1 many TRBJ2-4 TRBV11-2 CASSSDRRGPKNIQYF TGTGCCAGCAGCTCGGACAGGCGCGGGCCCAAAAACATTCAGTACTTC
TRBD2 - TRBJ2-3 TRBV2 CATQRESTDTQYF TGTGCCACCCAGCGGGAGTCCACAGATACGCAGTATTTT
TRBD1 - TRBJ2-3 TRBV29-1 CSVEKGQGTDTQYF TGCAGCGTTGAAAAGGGACAGGGGACAGATACGCAGTATTTT
- - TRBJ2-5 TRBV30 CAWGPTWVQSQETQYF TGTGCCTGGGGTCCTACCTGGGTACAGAGTCAAGAGACCCAGTACTTC
- - TRBJ1-6 TRBV20-1 CSARKVGSSYNSPLHF TGCAGTGCTAGAAAAGTCGGGAGCTCCTATAATTCACCCCTCCACTTT
- - TRBJ1-4 TRBV29-1 CSVALIQGQGNEKLFF TGCAGCGTGGCGCTTATACAGGGTCAGGGTAACGAAAAACTGTTTTTT
TRBD1 few TRBJ1-2 TRBV5-4 CASSSRQGGNYGYTF TGTGCCAGCAGCTCCAGACAGGGTGGTAACTATGGCTACACCTTC
TRBD1 - TRBJ2-3 TRBV11-2 CASSSWDSFTDTQYF TGTGCCAGCAGCTCCTGGGACAGCTTCACAGATACGCAGTATTTT
- few TRBJ2-1 TRBV7-2 CASSYTPGAGGYNEQFF TGTGCCAGCAGCTACACACCCGGGGCTGGGGGATACAATGAGCAGTTCTTC
TRBD1 - TRBJ2-5 TRBV20-1 CSATPRDRASFWEQYF TGCAGTGCTACCCCTCGGGACAGAGCCTCTTTTTGGGAGCAGTACTTC
- - TRBJ2-5 TRBV30 CAWSVGAQQETQYF TGTGCCTGGAGTGTAGGGGCACAGCAAGAGACCCAGTACTTC
TRBD1 - TRBJ2-7 TRBV2 CASSEGQGLGLYEQYF TGTGCCAGCAGTGAAGGACAGGGGTTAGGGCTCTACGAGCAGTACTTC
TRBD2 - TRBJ2-7 TRBV20-1 CSARASGRASYEQYF TGCAGTGCTAGAGCTAGCGGGAGGGCTTCCTACGAGCAGTACTTC
TRBD1 - TRBJ1-1 TRBV3-1 CASSGQGKFTEAFF TGTGCCAGCTCTGGACAGGGAAAATTTACTGAAGCTTTCTTT
TRBD2 few TRBJ2-1 TRBV30 CAWSFASGSSYNEQFF TGTGCCTGGAGCTTTGCTAGCGGGAGCTCCTACAATGAGCAGTTCTTC
TRBD2 - TRBJ2-5 TRBV27 CASSRRLAGGLETQYF TGTGCCAGCAGTCGCCGACTAGCGGGGGGGCTTGAGACCCAGTACTTC
- - TRBJ2-5 TRBV2 CASSSSEGTQYF TGTGCCAGCAGCTCCTCAGAGGGGACCCAGTACTTC
TRBD2 - TRBJ2-7 TRBV10-1 CASSESTSGSYEQYF TGCGCCAGCAGTGAGTCGACTAGCGGGAGCTACGAGCAGTACTTC
- few TRBJ1-1 TRBV10-3 CAISLFGQNTEAFF TGTGCCATCAGTCTTTTTGGACAGAACACTGAAGCTTTCTTT
- - TRBJ2-7 TRBV4-1 CASSPSGRHYEQYF TGCGCCAGCAGCCCCTCGGGCAGACACTACGAGCAGTACTTC
TRBD1 - TRBJ2-2 TRBV28 CASSRDSLNTGELLF TGTGCCAGCAGCAGGGACAGCCTAAACACCGGGGAGCTGCTTTTT
- many TRBJ2-1 TRBV6-5 CASSYGPPSFYNEQFF TGTGCCAGCAGTTACGGACCGCCGTCTTTCTACAATGAGCAGTTCTTC
TRBD2 few TRBJ2-4 TRBV28 CASSFLAGGLAKNIQYF TGTGCCAGCAGTTTCCTAGCGGGAGGATTAGCCAAAAACATTCAGTACTTC